This is a list of T cell receptor beta chains from one sample in a study of early T cells in non-severe SARS-CoV-2 infection. TCRdb reprocessed the 5' RACE reads with MiXCR, giving one entry per CDR3 protein. The data show some 30,000 distinct CDR3 sequences, under 4.5% seen once. What was sequenced was whole blood. Receptor source: an adult who was a healthcare worker with PCR-confirmed SARS-CoV-2 infection or an uninfected control (not recorded which). Each CDR3 is given with its conserved first and last residue. A D gene is named only where the DNA matches it firmly. Expanded clones are given a class, and other clones once, few, many or no size at all.

TRBJ2-3,TRBV12-3/TRBV12-4,TRBD2,many,CASSSPGRGGDTQYF,TGTGCCAGCAGTTCCCCCGGGAGGGGCGGAGATACGCAGTATTTT
TRBJ1-5,TRBV19,-,many,CASRWQNSNQPQHF,TGTGCCTCGAGGTGGCAGAATAGCAATCAGCCCCAGCATTTT
TRBJ2-1,TRBV29-1,TRBD1,large,CSASGTVNYNEQFF,TGCAGCGCTTCCGGGACAGTCAACTACAATGAGCAGTTCTTC
TRBJ2-1,TRBV6-5,TRBD2,many,CASSYSRTSGRWNEQFF,TGTGCCAGCAGTTACTCCAGGACTAGCGGGAGGTGGAATGAGCAGTTCTTC
TRBJ2-7,TRBV29-1,-,many,CSVEDPGSEQYF,TGCAGCGTTGAAGATCCAGGGAGCGAGCAGTACTTC
TRBJ2-7,TRBV7-2,TRBD1,many,CASSPRGQGMGEQYF,TGTGCCAGCAGTCCTAGGGGACAGGGGATGGGCGAGCAGTACTTC
TRBJ1-6,TRBV9,-,many,CASSLDSSYSPLHF,TGTGCCAGCAGCCTAGACAGTTCTTATTCACCCCTCCACTTT
TRBJ1-1,TRBV29-1,-,many,CSVGSMNTEAFF,TGCAGCGTTGGCAGCATGAACACTGAAGCTTTCTTT
TRBJ2-3,TRBV4-1,TRBD2,-,CASSQVASGYTQYF,TGCGCCAGCAGCCAAGTAGCTAGCGGATATACGCAGTATTTT
TRBJ1-2,TRBV7-2,-,many,CASSLEAGYGYTF,TGTGCCAGCAGCTTAGAGGCAGGCTATGGCTACACCTTC
TRBJ1-2,TRBV5-3,-,many,CARSLRTEQTPYGYTF,TGTGCCAGAAGCTTACGGACGGAGCAGACCCCCTATGGCTACACCTTC
TRBJ2-7,TRBV7-2,-,many,CASSLEYEQYF,TGTGCCAGCAGCTTAGAGTACGAGCAGTACTTC
TRBJ2-5,TRBV20-1,TRBD2,many,CSAPIAGGLQETQYF,TGCAGTGCTCCCATAGCGGGGGGCCTTCAAGAGACCCAGTACTTC
TRBJ2-1,TRBV28,-,many,CASSRYNEQFF,TGTGCCAGCAGCCGTTACAATGAGCAGTTCTTC
TRBJ1-1,TRBV6-1,-,many,CASSQTREVEAFF,TGTGCCAGCAGCCAAACGAGGGAGGTAGAAGCTTTCTTT
TRBJ2-3,TRBV9,-,many,CASGGSDLTDTQYF,TGTGCCAGCGGGGGTTCCGACCTCACAGATACGCAGTATTTT
TRBJ2-7,TRBV3-2,-,many,CASSQRQGSYEQYF,TGTGCCAGCAGCCAAAGACAGGGGTCCTACGAGCAGTACTTC
TRBJ2-3,TRBV20-1,TRBD1,-,CSAGHRDRAGDAQYF,TGCAGTGCTGGCCACCGGGACAGGGCGGGAGATGCGCAGTATTTT
TRBJ1-1,TRBV6-2/TRBV6-3,-,-,CASSYSPGNTEAFF,TGTGCCAGCAGTTACTCGCCAGGGAACACTGAAGCTTTCTTT
TRBJ2-3,TRBV5-8,TRBD2,many,CASSLASGSTDTQYF,TGTGCCAGCAGCTTGGCTAGCGGGAGCACAGATACGCAGTATTTT
TRBJ2-5,TRBV30,TRBD2,many,CAWSELAGSETQYF,TGTGCCTGGAGTGAGTTAGCGGGATCAGAGACCCAGTACTTC
TRBJ1-1,TRBV7-9,TRBD1,many,CASSPTGVGGSTEAFF,TGTGCCAGCAGCCCTACAGGGGTCGGAGGGAGCACTGAAGCTTTCTTT
TRBJ2-7,TRBV2,-,few,CASSQNPGINYEQYF,TGTGCCAGCAGTCAAAACCCCGGGATTAACTACGAGCAGTACTTC
TRBJ2-5,TRBV10-3,-,many,CAISESTRGETQYF,TGTGCCATCAGTGAGTCGACCCGAGGAGAGACCCAGTACTTC
TRBJ2-3,TRBV20-1,TRBD2,many,CSARDGAGVRTDTQYF,TGCAGTGCTAGAGATGGGGCGGGAGTACGCACAGATACGCAGTATTTT
TRBJ2-1,TRBV2,-,few,CASSEGSSSYNEQFF,TGTGCCAGCAGTGAAGGCTCTAGCTCCTACAATGAGCAGTTCTTC
TRBJ2-7,TRBV29-1,-,many,CSVGGGEQYF,TGCAGCGTGGGGGGCGGCGAGCAGTACTTC
TRBJ2-5,TRBV7-2,TRBD2,many,CASSSSGGATETQYF,TGTGCCAGCAGCTCCAGCGGGGGGGCCACAGAGACCCAGTACTTC
TRBJ2-3,TRBV12-3/TRBV12-4,TRBD2,many,CASSSGLAGAYTDTQYF,TGTGCCAGCAGTTCTGGACTAGCGGGGGCCTACACAGATACGCAGTATTTT
TRBJ2-1,TRBV7-9,TRBD1,many,CASIPLGTGSSYNEQFF,TGTGCCAGCATCCCTCTGGGGACAGGGAGCTCCTACAATGAGCAGTTCTTC
TRBJ2-1,TRBV6-1,-,many,CASSGLGDYNEQFF,TGTGCCAGCAGTGGGCTAGGAGACTACAATGAGCAGTTCTTC
TRBJ1-1,TRBV29-1,-,many,CSVVGQESAFF,TGCAGCGTTGTGGGGCAGGAGAGTGCTTTCTTT
TRBJ1-1,TRBV21-1,-,-,CASSKVTGTVEAFF,TGTGCCAGCAGCAAAGTTACCGGGACAGTTGAAGCTTTCTTT
TRBJ2-1,TRBV12-3/TRBV12-4,-,many,CASSFPGAYEQFF,TGTGCCAGCAGTTTCCCAGGTGCCTATGAGCAGTTCTTC
TRBJ1-5,TRBV29-1,TRBD1,many,CSVFTGTGGTQPQHF,TGCAGCGTTTTCACCGGGACAGGGGGCACTCAGCCCCAGCATTTT
TRBJ2-2,TRBV11-2,-,few,CASSPQAGAGELFF,TGTGCCAGCAGCCCTCAAGCCGGGGCCGGGGAGCTGTTTTTT
TRBJ2-1,TRBV7-6,-,few,CASSLGGRVNEQFF,TGTGCCAGCAGCTTAGGGGGACGCGTGAATGAGCAGTTCTTC
TRBJ1-5,TRBV30,TRBD1,few,CAWSQGAGQPQHF,TGTGCCTGGAGTCAGGGGGCCGGGCAGCCCCAGCATTTT
TRBJ2-3,TRBV20-1,TRBD1,many,CSAEGQGKSTDTQYF,TGCAGTGCTGAGGGACAGGGGAAGTCGACAGATACGCAGTATTTT
TRBJ2-3,TRBV11-2,TRBD2,few,CASSLPAGGFTDTQYF,TGTGCCAGCAGCCTCCCAGCGGGGGGATTCACAGATACGCAGTATTTT
TRBJ2-7,TRBV6-5,-,few,CASSYSPGIDYEQYF,TGTGCCAGCAGTTACTCCCCCGGGATCGACTACGAGCAGTACTTC